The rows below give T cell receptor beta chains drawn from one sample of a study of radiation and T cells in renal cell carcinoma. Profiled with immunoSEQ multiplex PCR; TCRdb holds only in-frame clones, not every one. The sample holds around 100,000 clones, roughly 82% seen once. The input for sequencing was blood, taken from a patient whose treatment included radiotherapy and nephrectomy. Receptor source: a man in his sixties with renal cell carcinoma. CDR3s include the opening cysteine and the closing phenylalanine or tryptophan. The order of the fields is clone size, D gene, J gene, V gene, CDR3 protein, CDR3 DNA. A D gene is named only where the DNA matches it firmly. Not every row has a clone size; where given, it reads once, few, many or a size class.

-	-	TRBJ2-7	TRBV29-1	CSALRGYEQYF	TGCAGCGCCCTCAGGGGCTACGAGCAGTACTTC
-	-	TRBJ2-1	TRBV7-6	CASSKRAGYNEQFF	TGTGCCAGCAGCAAAAGAGCGGGCTACAATGAGCAGTTCTTC
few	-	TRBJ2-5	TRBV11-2	CASSAIAGGETQYF	TGTGCCAGCAGCGCGATAGCAGGCGGAGAGACCCAGTACTTC
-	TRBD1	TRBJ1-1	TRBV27	CASSLRQGGEAFF	TGTGCCAGCAGTTTACGACAGGGCGGTGAAGCTTTCTTT
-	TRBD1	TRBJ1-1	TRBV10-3	CAISDPGQGADISTEAFF	TGTGCCATCAGTGACCCTGGACAGGGGGCTGATATTTCCACTGAAGCTTTCTTT
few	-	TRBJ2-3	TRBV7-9	CASSLERSTDTQYF	TGTGCCAGCAGCTTAGAGCGGAGCACAGATACGCAGTATTTT
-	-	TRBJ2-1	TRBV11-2	CASSPIRGQFF	TGTGCCAGCAGCCCTATTCGGGGGCAGTTCTTC
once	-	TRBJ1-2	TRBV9	CASSTNAGVSYYGYTF	TGTGCCAGCAGCACAAATGCAGGGGTCTCTTACTATGGCTACACCTTC
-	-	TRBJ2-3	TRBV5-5	CASSLTPPTQYF	TGTGCCAGCAGCTTGACCCCCCCCACGCAGTATTTT
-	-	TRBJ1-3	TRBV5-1	CASSLGSGNTIYF	TGCGCCAGCAGCTTGGGCTCTGGAAACACCATATATTTT
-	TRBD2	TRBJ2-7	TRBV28	CASSFPSGLSYEQYF	TGTGCCAGCAGTTTCCCTAGCGGGCTCTCCTACGAGCAGTACTTC
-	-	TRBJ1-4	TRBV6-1	CASSQGFNEKLFF	TGTGCCAGCAGCCAGGGATTTAATGAAAAACTGTTTTTT
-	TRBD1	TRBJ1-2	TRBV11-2	CASSLGAGGMNYGYTF	TGTGCCAGCAGCTTAGGGGCAGGGGGCATGAACTATGGCTACACCTTC
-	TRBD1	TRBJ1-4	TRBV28	CASSNRGKLFF	TGTGCCAGCAGTAACAGGGGTAAACTGTTTTTT
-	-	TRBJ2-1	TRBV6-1	CASSTRSGAYNEQFF	TGTGCCAGCAGTACAAGGTCAGGGGCCTACAATGAGCAGTTCTTC
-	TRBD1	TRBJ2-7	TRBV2	CASRTGDWYEQYF	TGTGCCAGCAGGACAGGGGATTGGTACGAGCAGTACTTC
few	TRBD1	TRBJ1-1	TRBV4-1	CASSQNTGGSLMNTEAFF	TGCGCCAGCAGCCAAAATACAGGGGGTTCCTTAATGAACACTGAAGCTTTCTTT
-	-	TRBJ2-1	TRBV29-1	CSVRTATYNEQFF	TGCAGCGTTCGAACCGCTACCTACAATGAGCAGTTCTTC
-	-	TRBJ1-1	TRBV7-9	CASSPTLGQSEAFF	TGTGCCAGCAGCCCCACCCTCGGCCAGAGTGAAGCTTTCTTT
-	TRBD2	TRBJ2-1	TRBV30	CAWSVNLAGVDEQFF	TGTGCCTGGAGTGTAAATCTAGCGGGAGTTGATGAGCAGTTCTTC
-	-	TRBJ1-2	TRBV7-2	CASSLNGGDSGGYTF	TGTGCCAGCAGCTTAAATGGGGGAGACAGCGGGGGCTACACCTTC
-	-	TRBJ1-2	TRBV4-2	CASSQEDKARYGYTF	TGTGCCAGCAGCCAAGAGGACAAGGCCAGGTATGGCTACACCTTC
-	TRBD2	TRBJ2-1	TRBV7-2	CASSAPGLAGNNEQFF	TGTGCCAGCAGCGCACCGGGACTAGCGGGCAACAATGAGCAGTTCTTC
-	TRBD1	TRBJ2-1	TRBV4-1	CASSRDRIYNEQFF	TGCGCCAGCAGCCGGGACAGGATATACAATGAGCAGTTCTTC
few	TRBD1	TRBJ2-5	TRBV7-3	CASSSGTAPWTQYF	TGTGCCAGCAGCTCTGGGACAGCCCCATGGACCCAGTACTTC
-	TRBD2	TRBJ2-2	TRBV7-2	CASTLPGLAGINTGELFF	TGTGCCAGCACCCTTCCGGGACTAGCGGGAATAAACACCGGGGAGCTGTTTTTT